The 14 T cell receptor beta chains reported below all come from one sample, sequenced in a study of control samples from healthy donors and cancer patients. Clones were read by immunoSEQ multiplex PCR, and TCRdb kept only the in-frame ones, dropping some. The sample has about 160,000 clones; around 94% are singletons. Sequencing was carried out using PBMCs. Receptor source: a man between 60 and 75 years old with colorectal cancer.

The chain uses TRBV27 and TRBJ1-4; tentatively, D is TRBD1 (5 bases). This CDR3 has 13 residues. V gave up 6 bases and J gave up 2 bases, with 7 bases separating them. Germline assignment: CDR1 MNHEY and CDR2 SMNVEV (reference sequence). The CDR3 DNA reads TGTGCCAGCAGACGGGACACTAATGAAAAACTGTTTTTT. Translation: CASRRDTNEKLFF.

For the CDR3, the DNA is TGCAGCGTACAACCACAGGGGACTGGAAACACCATATATTTT. Its protein product is CSVQPQGTGNTIYF. The genes are TRBV29-1 and TRBJ1-3; 7 bases align to TRBD1. This CDR3 region has 14 residues. V gave up 6 bases and J gave up 2 bases; unmatched junction bases: 7. From germline, CDR1 is SQVTM and CDR2 ANQGSEA.

The V and J genes are TRBV27 and TRBJ1-5; tentatively, D is TRBD1 (5 bases). From germline, CDR1 is MNHEY and CDR2 SMNVEV (reference sequence). The CDR3 covers 14 residues. Between the trimmed V and J ends, which lost 3 bases and 4 bases, there was a span of 10 bases. The CDR3 region has the DNA TGTGCCAGCAGTTTCGGGGGGGAGAATCAGCCCCAGCATTTT. Protein product: CASSFGGENQPQHF.

The V call is TRBV2, the J call TRBJ2-5, with D perhaps TRBD1 or TRBD2 (6 bases each). This CDR3 has 13 amino acids. Germline CDR1 is SNHLY and CDR2 is FYNNEI. With 7 bases removed from V and 5 bases from J, the gap between germline ends came to 14 bases. The chain's CDR3 is CASKEGGGETQYF. CDR3 bases: TGTGCCAGCAAGGAGGGGGGAGGTGAGACCCAGTACTTC.

This chain links TRBV24-1 with TRBJ2-3; 10 bases are a match to TRBD2. CDR1 is KGHDR and CDR2 is SFDVKD in the germline V gene. V shed 5 bases and J 2 bases; nucleotides not matched to a gene: 6. CDR3 size: 16 residues. The CDR3 here is CATSVASGGPTDTQYF. The DNA of the CDR3 is TGTGCCACCAGTGTTGCTAGCGGGGGCCCCACAGATACGCAGTATTTT.

The CDR3 nucleotides are TGTGCCAGCAGCTTGAGGGGGGACAGGACCTACGAGCAGTACTTC. It is translated as CASSLRGDRTYEQYF. V is TRBV7-2 and J is TRBJ2-7; 8 bases line up with TRBD1. V shed 3 bases, J shed 2 bases, and the junction held 6 bases outside the gene matches. CDR3 size: 15 residues. Germline V gene data show CDR1 as SGHTA and CDR2 as FQGNSA.

This chain connects TRBV30 to TRBJ1-4; 10 bases fit TRBD1. The CDR3 is made up of 17 amino acids. Trimming took 2 bases from V and 1 from J; bases not matched to a gene: 7. The V gene's germline CDR1 is GTSNPN and CDR2 SVGIG (reference sequence). The CDR3 spells CAWSISRTGGTNEKLFF. As DNA, the CDR3 is TGTGCCTGGAGTATATCAAGGACAGGGGGAACTAATGAAAAACTGTTTTTT.

Of note for this clone: In the same sample, other DNA sequences code for this CDR3. CDR3 coding DNA: TGTGCCAGCAGCGTGAGCGGGGTTAACACCGGGGAGCTGTTTTTT. Its translation is CASSVSGVNTGELFF. The chain links TRBV9 to TRBJ2-2; 7 bases line up with TRBD2. Germline values: CDR1 SGDLS, CDR2 YYNGEE. Trimming cost V 2 bases and J 2 bases; bases outside gene matches: 3. This CDR3 region has 15 residues.

The J gene is TRBJ2-5, the V gene TRBV5-5; D may be TRBD1 (6 bases). Germline V gene sequence: CDR1 SGHKS, CDR2 YYEKEE (reference sequence). The CDR3 has 16 amino acids. V gave up 4 bases and J gave up 5 bases, with 21 bases separating them. The chain's CDR3 is CASSTGTTPWEETQYF. For the CDR3, the DNA is TGTGCCAGCAGCACCGGGACAACCCCCTGGGAGGAGACCCAGTACTTC.

J is TRBJ2-7 and V is TRBV11-3; no reliable D call. V shed 7 bases and J shed 2 bases, with 18 bases lying between them. In germline, CDR1 is SGHNT, CDR2 YENEEA. The CDR3 runs 15 residues. The CDR3 coding sequence is TGTGCCAGCACCATTGGCCAGTGTTCGACCTACGAGCAGTACTTC. Translating it yields CASTIGQCSTYEQYF.

V and J are TRBV11-2 and TRBJ2-7; D remains ambiguous. The CDR3 is 15 amino acids. Trimming took off 1 base at V and 2 bases at J, with 12 bases between the two ends. From germline, CDR1 is SGHAT and CDR2 FQNNGV. This CDR3 reads CASSLGHGPTYEQYF. CDR3 sequence (DNA): TGTGCCAGCAGCTTAGGGCACGGGCCCACCTACGAGCAGTACTTC.

The chain couples TRBV28 to TRBJ1-6; 7 bases align to TRBD1. Germline V gene sequence: CDR1 MDHEN, CDR2 SYDVKM. CDR3 size: 15 residues. V lost 3 bases to trimming and J lost 8 bases; unmatched junction nucleotides: 7. The CDR3 DNA reads as TGTGCCAGCAGTTTTGGGACAGACGGTTATTCACCCCTCCACTTT. Amino acid sequence: CASSFGTDGYSPLHF.

This clone appeared a single time. The V call is TRBV10-3, the J call TRBJ1-1, with unresolved D. Trimming cost V 7 bases and J 1 base, with 10 bases left between them. This CDR3 region has 13 residues. Germline V lookup: CDR1 ENHRY, CDR2 SYGVKD. For the CDR3, the DNA is TGTGCCATCACTCGTGGGGAGAACACTGAAGCTTTCTTT. Amino acids: CAITRGENTEAFF.

This rearrangement joins TRBV5-1 to TRBJ2-7; 10 nucleotides align to TRBD1. This CDR3 spans 14 amino acids. Germline V gives CDR1 SGHRS, CDR2 YFSETQ. The trim removed 4 bases at V and 5 bases at J, leaving 6 bases unmatched. CDR3 nucleotide sequence: TGCGCCAGCAGCATACGACAGGGGGCAGACGAGCAGTACTTC. It is translated as CASSIRQGADEQYF.